These 3 T cell receptor beta chains were all obtained from the same sample, sequenced in a study of tumour-infiltrating T cells in Burkitt lymphoma. TCRdb's table, derived via immunoSEQ multiplex PCR, lists solely in-frame clones and lacks some. This sample has almost 5,000 clones, with roughly a tenth found just once. Source material: tumor tissue. These receptors all stem from a human donor with diffuse large B-cell lymphoma.

The chain uses TRBV28 and TRBJ1-1; D might be TRBD1 (6 bases). The V gene's germline CDR1 is MDHEN and CDR2 SYDVKM. V lost 5 bases to trimming and J lost 3 bases, with 7 bases between them. The CDR3 is made up of 12 amino acids. The DNA for the CDR3 is TGTGCCAGCAGTACAGGGTACACTGAAGCTTTCTTT. It yields the protein CASSTGYTEAFF. The variable domain in full, completed from reference TRBV28 and TRBJ1-1, reads DVKVTQSSRYLVKRTGEKVFLECVQDMDHENMFWYRQDPGLGLRLIYFSYDVKMKEKGDIPEGYSVSREKKERFSLILESASTNQTSMYLCASSTGYTEAFFGQGTRLTVV.

This clone was observed a few times. The chain carries TRBV5-1 and TRBJ1-3; D not certain. Germline V gene sequence: CDR1 SGHRS, CDR2 YFSETQ. The CDR3 runs to 17 residues. V shed 2 bases and J shed 1 base, with 16 bases lying between them. Written as DNA, the CDR3 is TGCGCCAGCAGCTTCTCAGCGGGGTCCCCTTCTGGAAACACCATATATTTT. Encoded protein: CASSFSAGSPSGNTIYF.

Turning to this clone: At one end the junction does not follow the germline gene, possibly because of a read error. CDR3 region: CASREGTGVYEQYF. The CDR3 DNA reads as TGTGCCAGCAGAGAAGGGACAGGCGTCTACGAGCAGTACTTC. This sequence joins TRBV2 and TRBJ2-7; 8 bases map to TRBD1. The CDR3 is 14 amino acids. In germline, CDR1 is SNHLY, CDR2 FYNNEI.